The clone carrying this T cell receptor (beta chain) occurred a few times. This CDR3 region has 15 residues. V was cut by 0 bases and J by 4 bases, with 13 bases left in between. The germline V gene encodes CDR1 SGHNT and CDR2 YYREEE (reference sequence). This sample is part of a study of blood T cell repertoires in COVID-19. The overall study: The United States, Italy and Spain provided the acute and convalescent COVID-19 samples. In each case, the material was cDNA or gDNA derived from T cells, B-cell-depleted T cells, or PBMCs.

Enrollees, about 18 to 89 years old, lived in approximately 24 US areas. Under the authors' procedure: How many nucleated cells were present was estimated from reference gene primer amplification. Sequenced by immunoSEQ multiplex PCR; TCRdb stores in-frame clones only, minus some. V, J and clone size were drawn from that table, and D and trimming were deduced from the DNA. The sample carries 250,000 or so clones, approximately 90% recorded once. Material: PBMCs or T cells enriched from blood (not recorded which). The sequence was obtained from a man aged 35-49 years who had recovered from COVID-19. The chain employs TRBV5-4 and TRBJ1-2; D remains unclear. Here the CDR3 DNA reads TGTGCCAGCAGCTTGGCCCAGCAGGAAGGCTATGGCTACACCTTC. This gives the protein CASSLAQQEGYGYTF.